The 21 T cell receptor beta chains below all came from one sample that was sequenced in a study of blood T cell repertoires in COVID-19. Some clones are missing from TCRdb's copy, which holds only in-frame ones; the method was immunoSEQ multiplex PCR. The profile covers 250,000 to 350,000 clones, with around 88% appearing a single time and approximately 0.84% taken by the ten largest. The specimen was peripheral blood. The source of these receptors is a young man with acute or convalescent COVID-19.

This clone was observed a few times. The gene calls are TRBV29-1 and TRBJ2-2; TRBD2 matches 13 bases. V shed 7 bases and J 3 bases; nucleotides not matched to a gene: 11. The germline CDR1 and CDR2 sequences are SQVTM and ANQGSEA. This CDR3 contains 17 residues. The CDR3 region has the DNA TGCAGCGCCTCGGGACTAGCGGGACTAGCCGACACCGGGGAGCTGTTTTTT. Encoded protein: CSASGLAGLADTGELFF.

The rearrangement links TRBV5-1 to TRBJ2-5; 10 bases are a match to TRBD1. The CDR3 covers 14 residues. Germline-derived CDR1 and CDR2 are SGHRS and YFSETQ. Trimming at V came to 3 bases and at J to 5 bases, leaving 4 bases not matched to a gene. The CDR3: CASSSGQGGETQYF. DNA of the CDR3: TGCGCCAGCAGCTCAGGACAGGGGGGGGAGACCCAGTACTTC.

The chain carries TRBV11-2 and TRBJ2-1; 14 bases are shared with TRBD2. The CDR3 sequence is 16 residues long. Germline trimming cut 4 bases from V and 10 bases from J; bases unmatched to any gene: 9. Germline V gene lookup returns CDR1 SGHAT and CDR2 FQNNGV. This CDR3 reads CASSSRLAGGLREQFF. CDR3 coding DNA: TGTGCCAGCAGCTCGCGACTAGCGGGAGGGCTTCGAGAGCAGTTCTTC.

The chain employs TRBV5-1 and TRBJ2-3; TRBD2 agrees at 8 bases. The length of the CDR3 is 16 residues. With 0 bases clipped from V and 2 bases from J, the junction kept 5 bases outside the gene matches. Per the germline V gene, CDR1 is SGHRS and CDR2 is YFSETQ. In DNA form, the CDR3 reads TGCGCCAGCAGCTTGGGTCCAGCGGGGGACACAGATACGCAGTATTTT. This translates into CASSLGPAGDTDTQYF.

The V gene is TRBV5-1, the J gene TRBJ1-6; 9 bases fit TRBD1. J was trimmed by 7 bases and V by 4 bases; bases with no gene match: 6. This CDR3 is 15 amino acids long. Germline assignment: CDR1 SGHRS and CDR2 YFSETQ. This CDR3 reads CASSPSGQGNSPLHF. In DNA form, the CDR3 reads TGCGCCAGCAGCCCGTCCGGACAGGGGAATTCACCCCTCCACTTT.

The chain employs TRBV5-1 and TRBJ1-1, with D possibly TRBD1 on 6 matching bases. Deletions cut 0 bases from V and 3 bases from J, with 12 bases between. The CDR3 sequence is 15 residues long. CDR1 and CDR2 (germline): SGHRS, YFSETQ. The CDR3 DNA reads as TGCGCCAGCAGCTTGGGGCCAGGGGCGGACACTGAAGCTTTCTTT. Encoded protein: CASSLGPGADTEAFF.

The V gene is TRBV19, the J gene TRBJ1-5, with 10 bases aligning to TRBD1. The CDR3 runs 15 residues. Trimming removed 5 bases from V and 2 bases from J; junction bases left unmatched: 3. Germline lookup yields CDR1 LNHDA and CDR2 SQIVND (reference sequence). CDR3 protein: CASSYGTGGNQPQHF. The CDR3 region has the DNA TGTGCCAGTAGTTACGGGACAGGGGGCAATCAGCCCCAGCATTTT.

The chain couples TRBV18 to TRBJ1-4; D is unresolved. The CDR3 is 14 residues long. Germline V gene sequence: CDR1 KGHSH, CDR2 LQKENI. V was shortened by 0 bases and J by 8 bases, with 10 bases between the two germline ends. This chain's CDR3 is CASSPPGVREKLFF. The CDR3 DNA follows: TGTGCCAGCTCACCACCCGGGGTGAGGGAAAAACTGTTTTTT.

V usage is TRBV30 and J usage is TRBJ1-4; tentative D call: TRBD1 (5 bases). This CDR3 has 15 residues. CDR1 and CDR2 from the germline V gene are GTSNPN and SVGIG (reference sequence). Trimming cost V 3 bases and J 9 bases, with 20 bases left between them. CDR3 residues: CAWSYGTHDVKKLFF. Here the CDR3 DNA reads TGTGCCTGGAGCTACGGGACTCACGATGTCAAAAAACTGTTTTTT.

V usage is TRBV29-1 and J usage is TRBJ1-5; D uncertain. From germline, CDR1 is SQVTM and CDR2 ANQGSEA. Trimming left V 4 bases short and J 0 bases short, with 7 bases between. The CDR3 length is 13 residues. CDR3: CSVGGVSNQPQHF. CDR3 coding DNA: TGCAGCGTTGGCGGGGTTAGCAATCAGCCCCAGCATTTT.

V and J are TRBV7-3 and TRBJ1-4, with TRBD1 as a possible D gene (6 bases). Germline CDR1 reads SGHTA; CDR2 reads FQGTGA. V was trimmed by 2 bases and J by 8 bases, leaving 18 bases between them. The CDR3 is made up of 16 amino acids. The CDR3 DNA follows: TGTGCCAGCAGCTTACTTTTCACAGGCCAGGGGGAAAAACTGTTTTTT. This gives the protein CASSLLFTGQGEKLFF.

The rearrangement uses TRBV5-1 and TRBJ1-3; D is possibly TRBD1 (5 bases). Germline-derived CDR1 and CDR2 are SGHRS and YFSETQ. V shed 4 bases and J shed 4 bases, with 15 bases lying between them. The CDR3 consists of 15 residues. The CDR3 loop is CASSTTDGGGNTIYF. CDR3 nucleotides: TGCGCCAGCAGCACTACTGACGGGGGAGGAAACACCATATATTTT.

The DNA of the CDR3 is TGTGCCAGCAGTCTGGGCCCGGGGAATGAGCAGTTCTTC. This translates into CASSLGPGNEQFF. This chain uses TRBV6-5 with TRBJ2-1; tentative D call: TRBD2 (5 bases). The V and J ends lost 5 bases and 7 bases respectively, with 12 bases between them. This CDR3 has 13 amino acids. CDR1 MNHEY and CDR2 SVGAGI come from the germline V gene.

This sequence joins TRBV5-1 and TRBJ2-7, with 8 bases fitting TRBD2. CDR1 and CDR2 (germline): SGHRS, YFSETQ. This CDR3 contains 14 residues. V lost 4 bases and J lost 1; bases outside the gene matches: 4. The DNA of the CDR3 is TGCGCCAGCAGCATTAGCGGGGCATCCTACGAGCAGTACTTC. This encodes CASSISGASYEQYF.

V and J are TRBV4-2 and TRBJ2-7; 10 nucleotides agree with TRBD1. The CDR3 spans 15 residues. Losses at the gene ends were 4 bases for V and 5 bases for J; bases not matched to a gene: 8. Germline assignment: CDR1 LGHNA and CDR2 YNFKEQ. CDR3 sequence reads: CASSRDRGWKNEQYF. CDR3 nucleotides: TGTGCCAGCAGCCGGGACAGGGGATGGAAGAACGAGCAGTACTTC.

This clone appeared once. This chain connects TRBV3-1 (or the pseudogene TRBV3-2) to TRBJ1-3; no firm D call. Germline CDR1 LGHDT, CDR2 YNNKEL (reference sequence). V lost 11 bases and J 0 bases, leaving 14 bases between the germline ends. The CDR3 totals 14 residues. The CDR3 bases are TGTGCCTCCACGTCGGTGTCCTCTGGAAACACCATATATTTT. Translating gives CASTSVSSGNTIYF.

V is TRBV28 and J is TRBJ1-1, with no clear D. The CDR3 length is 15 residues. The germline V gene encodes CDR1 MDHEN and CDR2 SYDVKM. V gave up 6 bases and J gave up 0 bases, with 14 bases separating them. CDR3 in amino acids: CASSSSSNMNTEAFF. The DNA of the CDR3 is TGTGCCAGCAGCTCTAGCAGCAACATGAACACTGAAGCTTTCTTT.

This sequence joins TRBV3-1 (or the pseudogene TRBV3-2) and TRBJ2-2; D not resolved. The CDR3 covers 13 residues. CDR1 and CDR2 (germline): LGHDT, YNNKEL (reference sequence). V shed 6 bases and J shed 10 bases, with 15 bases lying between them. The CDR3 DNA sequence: TGTGCCAGCAGACCCTCATGGGCTGAGGAGCTGTTTTTT. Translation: CASRPSWAEELFF.

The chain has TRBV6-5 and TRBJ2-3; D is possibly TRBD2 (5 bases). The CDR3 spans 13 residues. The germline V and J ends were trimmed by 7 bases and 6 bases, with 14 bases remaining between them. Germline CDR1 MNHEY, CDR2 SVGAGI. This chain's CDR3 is CASTQDWRDTQYF. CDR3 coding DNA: TGTGCCAGCACCCAGGACTGGCGCGATACGCAGTATTTT.

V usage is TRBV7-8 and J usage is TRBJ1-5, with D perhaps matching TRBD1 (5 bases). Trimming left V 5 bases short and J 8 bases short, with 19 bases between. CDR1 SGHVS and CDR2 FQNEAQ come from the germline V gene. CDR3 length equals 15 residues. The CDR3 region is CASSAGPGKGEPQHF. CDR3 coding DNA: TGTGCCAGCAGCGCAGGCCCAGGGAAAGGTGAGCCCCAGCATTTT.

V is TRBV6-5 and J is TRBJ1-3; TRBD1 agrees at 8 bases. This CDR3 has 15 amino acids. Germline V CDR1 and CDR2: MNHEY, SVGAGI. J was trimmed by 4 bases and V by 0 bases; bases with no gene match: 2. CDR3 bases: TGTGCCAGCAGTTACTCGAGGGACAGGGGAAACACCATATATTTT. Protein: CASSYSRDRGNTIYF.